Shown below are 8 T cell receptor beta chains from a single sample sequenced in a study of blood T cell repertoires in COVID-19. Data came from immunoSEQ multiplex PCR; TCRdb stores just in-frame clones and leaves some out. The repertoire consists of 90,000 to 150,000 clones, with roughly 70% occurring once and the leading ten covering around 0.9%. Sequencing used peripheral blood. Every receptor here comes from a human donor with acute or convalescent COVID-19. The donor label of this sample is uncertain.

At least ten counts were recorded for this clone. This chain links TRBV3-1 (or the pseudogene TRBV3-2) with TRBJ2-5; TRBD2 agrees at 13 bases. Losses at the gene ends were 7 bases for V and 9 bases for J; bases not matched to a gene: 14. Germline V gene data show CDR1 as LGHDT and CDR2 as YNNKEL (reference sequence). This CDR3 spans 16 amino acids. The CDR3 region is CASTPGRTSGGAAQYF. The CDR3 DNA is TGTGCCAGCACCCCCGGCCGGACTAGCGGGGGTGCGGCCCAGTACTTC.

The V and J genes are TRBV28 and TRBJ1-2; TRBD1 might be the D (5 bases). This CDR3 is 12 amino acids long. CDR1 is MDHEN and CDR2 is SYDVKM in the germline V gene. The germline V and J ends were trimmed by 6 bases and 8 bases, with 13 bases remaining between them. CDR3 sequence (DNA): TGTGCCAGCAGCCTACAGGTGGAGGGCTACACCTTC. Translated, it gives CASSLQVEGYTF.

This clone was recorded only once. The CDR3 DNA reads as TGCGCCAGCAGCTTGGCTTGGGGAGAGGCCACTGAAGCTTTCTTT. Its translation: CASSLAWGEATEAFF. The chain links TRBV5-1 to TRBJ1-1; D is uncertain. The CDR3 covers 15 residues. Trimming removed 0 bases from V and 4 bases from J, with 13 bases in between. The germline V gene has CDR1 SGHRS and CDR2 YFSETQ.

In nucleotides, the CDR3 is TGTGCCACCCCCATAGGGGGGGGCCTCTCCTACGAGCAGTACGTC. Its translation: CATPIGGGLSYEQYV. The chain has TRBV15 and TRBJ2-7, with a possible D match to TRBD2 (7 bases). Germline values: CDR1 LNHNV, CDR2 YYDKDF (reference sequence). This CDR3 spans 15 amino acids. Trimming pared 8 bases from V and 0 bases from J, leaving 17 bases between.

This chain uses TRBV5-1 with TRBJ2-7; 10 bases agree with TRBD2. Germline CDR1 SGHRS, CDR2 YFSETQ. V shed 4 bases and J 3 bases; nucleotides not matched to a gene: 10. CDR3 length: 16 residues. The CDR3 DNA reads as TGCGCCAGCAGCAGATCCTTAGCGGGGGGTTTCTACGAGCAGTACTTC. Translating gives CASSRSLAGGFYEQYF.

The V and J genes are TRBV6-5 and TRBJ1-1, with no clear D. The CDR3 contains 14 residues. The germline V gene encodes CDR1 MNHEY and CDR2 SVGAGI. V dropped 2 bases and J dropped 1 base, with 8 bases sitting between them. In DNA form, the CDR3 reads TGTGCCAGCAGTTACCTGAGACAGAACACTGAAGCTTTCTTT. Amino acids: CASSYLRQNTEAFF.

DNA for the CDR3: TGTGCCAGCAGTTTATCCCGACTAGCGGGGGGGTACGGGATAAACACAGATACGCAGTATTTT. Amino acids: CASSLSRLAGGYGINTDTQYF. This chain links TRBV27 with TRBJ2-3; 14 positions agree with TRBD2. The CDR3 contains 21 residues. V lost 0 bases to trimming and J lost 2 bases; unmatched junction nucleotides: 13. CDR1 is MNHEY, CDR2 SMNVEV, per germline (reference sequence).

CDR3: CASSLSAGGTYGYTF. Here the CDR3 DNA reads TGTGCCAGCAGTTTATCCGCAGGGGGGACCTATGGCTACACCTTC. The rearrangement uses TRBV28 and TRBJ1-2, with 7 bases matching TRBD1. The CDR3 sequence is 15 residues long. Per germline, CDR1 MDHEN and CDR2 SYDVKM. V lost 1 base and J lost 4; bases outside the gene matches: 6.